The 14 T cell receptor beta chains presented below share a single source sample, sequenced in a study of early T cells in non-severe SARS-CoV-2 infection. TCRdb re-analysed the 5' RACE reads in MiXCR, keeping a single row per CDR3 protein. The table shows roughly 50,000 distinct CDR3 sequences, with approximately 8% occurring only once. What was sequenced was whole blood. Receptor source: an adult who was a healthcare worker with PCR-confirmed SARS-CoV-2 infection or an uninfected control (not recorded which).

This sequence joins TRBV5-1 and TRBJ2-1, with D perhaps TRBD1 (6 bases). The CDR3 runs to 13 residues. V lost 3 bases to trimming and J lost 6 bases, with 10 bases between them. The germline gives CDR1 SGHRS, CDR2 YFSETQ. The CDR3 DNA follows: TGCGCCAGCAGCTCCGGACAGACCAATGAGCAGTTCTTC. Amino acid sequence: CASSSGQTNEQFF.

This clonotype was detected only a few times. This chain uses TRBV11-2 with TRBJ1-4; a weak D match, TRBD1 (6 bases). Germline CDR1 reads SGHAT; CDR2 reads FQNNGV. Trimming removed 5 bases at V and 4 bases at J, with 14 bases between. The CDR3 is made up of 15 amino acids. Here the CDR3 reads CASSLGGHYNEKLFF. DNA for the CDR3: TGTGCCAGCAGCCTTGGGGGACATTATAATGAAAAACTGTTTTTT.

The genes are TRBV21-1 and TRBJ2-1; the D call TRBD2 from the table was never checked on the DNA. TRBV21-1 is reported as a pseudogene. The CDR3 extends over 18 amino acids. CDR3: CASSKQSGGPCSYNEQFF. CDR3 nucleotides: TGTGCCAGCAGCAAACAAAGCGGGGGGCCCTGCTCCTACAATGAGCAGTTCTTC.

The gene calls are TRBV7-2 and TRBJ1-2, with a possible D match to TRBD1 (6 bases). Between the trimmed V and J ends, which lost 3 bases and 2 bases, there was a span of 10 bases. This CDR3 has 14 residues. Germline CDR1 reads SGHTA; CDR2 reads FQGNSA. CDR3 bases: TGTGCCAGCAGCTTCCCGGACAGCAACTATGGCTACACCTTC. Translating gives CASSFPDSNYGYTF.

The V call is TRBV28, the J call TRBJ2-5; either TRBD1 or TRBD2 may supply D (5 bases each). Looked up from germline, CDR1 is MDHEN and CDR2 is SYDVKM. V gave up 0 bases and J gave up 2 bases, with 10 bases separating them. CDR3 size: 15 residues. The CDR3 DNA reads as TGTGCCAGCAGTTTATGGGGGGACGAGCAAGAGACCCAGTACTTC. Its protein is CASSLWGDEQETQYF.

This clonotype was counted between two and nine times. CDR3 sequence reads: CASREGGDGYTF. The CDR3 DNA follows: TGTGCCAGCAGGGAAGGGGGCGATGGCTACACCTTC. The chain employs TRBV28 and TRBJ1-2; 7 bases are shared with TRBD1. Unmatched junction bases numbered 4, after V lost 6 bases and J lost 6 bases. Germline V gene data show CDR1 as MDHEN and CDR2 as SYDVKM. The CDR3 is made up of 12 amino acids.

This clonotype was seen ten or more times. The V call is TRBV9, the J call TRBJ2-1; 8 positions match TRBD1. The CDR3 totals 15 residues. From germline, CDR1 is SGDLS and CDR2 YYNGEE. V trimming: 2 bases; J trimming: 4 bases; junction bases outside the gene matches: 5. The CDR3 sequence: CASSVSGGGYNEQFF. CDR3 DNA: TGTGCCAGCAGCGTTTCAGGGGGCGGATACAATGAGCAGTTCTTC. The entire variable domain, with the rest obtained from reference TRBV9 and TRBJ2-1, is as follows: DSGVTQTPKHLITATGQRVTLRCSPRSGDLSVYWYQQSLDQGLQFLIQYYNGEERAKGNILERFSAQQFPDLHSELNLSSLELGDSALYFCASSVSGGGYNEQFFGPGTRLTVL.

This clonotype was counted between two and nine times. The chain carries TRBV3-1 and TRBJ2-2; D unresolved. Trimming shortened V by 4 bases and J by 0 bases, and 6 bases separated the two germline ends. The CDR3 covers 14 residues. Germline V gene sequence: CDR1 LGHDT, CDR2 YNNKEL (reference sequence). CDR3 nucleotide sequence: TGTGCCAGCAGCCGCACCACGAACACCGGGGAGCTGTTTTTT. It yields the protein CASSRTTNTGELFF.

This clonotype has only a few counts. V is TRBV24-1 and J is TRBJ2-3, with D unresolved. The V gene lost 9 bases and the J gene lost 2 bases, with 14 bases spanning the gap. This CDR3 spans 14 amino acids. Germline V CDR1 and CDR2: KGHDR, SFDVKD. The CDR3 nucleotides are TGTGCCACCGCCGAGGCAGAAAACACAGATACGCAGTATTTT. Its protein product is CATAEAENTDTQYF.

This clonotype showed up many times. The DNA of the CDR3 is TGTGCCAGCAGACGCTCAGGCGGCTACGAGCAGTACTTC. It translates to CASRRSGGYEQYF. The gene calls are TRBV28 and TRBJ2-7; no definite D call. The germline V and J ends were trimmed by 6 bases and 3 bases, with 12 bases remaining between them. Germline lookup yields CDR1 MDHEN and CDR2 SYDVKM. The CDR3 has 13 residues.

The chain recombines TRBV7-8 with TRBJ2-1; D gene uncertain. The CDR3 sequence is 12 residues long. The V gene lost 1 base and the J gene lost 8 bases, with 6 bases spanning the gap. CDR1 is SGHVS and CDR2 is FQNEAQ in the germline V gene. CDR3 coding DNA: TGTGCCAGCAGCTTAGTAGGCGATGAGCAGTTCTTC. It yields the protein CASSLVGDEQFF.

This clonotype has at least ten counts. The chain carries TRBV12-3 or TRBV12-4 and TRBJ2-1; no clear D gene. The ends were cut back, 5 bases at V and 10 bases at J, with 12 bases in the middle. The CDR3 sequence is 12 residues long. This CDR3 is CASSPQAAEQFF. For the CDR3, the DNA is TGTGCCAGCAGTCCACAAGCCGCGGAGCAGTTCTTC.

This clonotype was seen at least ten times. The chain combines TRBV20-1 with TRBJ2-3; D gene uncertain. The CDR3 spans 15 residues. Germline V gene data show CDR1 as DFQATT and CDR2 as SNEGSKA (reference sequence). V was trimmed by 2 bases and J by 0 bases, leaving 12 bases between them. CDR3 coding DNA: TGCAGTGCTAGATCCTCCCTCCATAGCACAGATACGCAGTATTTT. This codes for CSARSSLHSTDTQYF.

This clonotype has a handful of counts. J is TRBJ1-1 and V is TRBV11-3; D is ambiguous. The CDR3 loop spans 13 amino acids. CDR1 SGHNT and CDR2 YENEEA come from the germline V gene. Trimming left V 7 bases short and J 7 bases short, with 16 bases between. CDR3 sequence reads: CASMPFRGIEAFF. CDR3 coding DNA: TGTGCCAGCATGCCATTTCGTGGCATTGAAGCTTTCTTT.